The 9 T cell receptor beta chains given below trace back to one sample, sequenced in a study of T-cell reconstitution after alpha-beta-depleted transplantation in children (TCRdb year 2016). Library creation used PCR. The data were produced on an Illumina HiSeq 2500. TCR library preparation used molecular barcoding, with unique molecular identifiers applied to normalize quantification of the TCRbeta repertoire. The public sequencing data were trimmed at Q25 with fastp and processed into clonotypes with MiXCR by TCRdb, which kept only in-frame beta chains. Every CDR3 protein is listed once, alongside the most common genes and DNA of its rows. Here the sample has almost 500,000 distinct CDR3 sequences; over 9.5% occur a single time. Just over 2% of the sample is taken by the ten largest. According to the study, the label for this sample's treatment or condition signals: allogeneic hematopoietic cell transplantation with graft depleted of TCRalphabeta T cells and CD19 B cells.

The source was PBMCs, collected before TCRalphabeta/CD19-depleted stem cell transplant. The receptors were sampled from a child aged 2 to 10 with inherited bone marrow failure, due to receive a stem cell transplant.

The sample holds a few counts of this clonotype. J is TRBJ2-7 and V is TRBV7-2; D possibly uses TRBD1 or TRBD2 (5 bases each). V was clipped by 4 bases and J by 4 bases, with 17 bases between them. CDR3 length: 15 amino acids. Germline CDR1 SGHTA, CDR2 FQGNSA. CDR3: CASSSHPGPSYEQYF. The CDR3 DNA is TGTGCCAGCAGCTCACATCCGGGACCCAGTTACGAGCAGTACTTC.

This clonotype was picked up many times. The rearrangement uses TRBV5-5 and TRBJ2-7, with D tentatively TRBD1 (5 bases). In germline, CDR1 is SGHKS, CDR2 YYEKEE (reference sequence). The CDR3 runs 14 residues. V was trimmed by 3 bases and J by 3 bases, leaving 13 bases between them. CDR3 amino acids: CASSSRWGDYEQYF. The CDR3 nucleotides read TGTGCCAGCAGCTCTAGATGGGGCGACTACGAGCAGTACTTC.

The rearrangement links TRBV7-2 to TRBJ2-1; D may be TRBD1 or TRBD2 (5 bases each). The CDR3 sequence is 15 residues long. Deletions cut 6 bases from V and 0 bases from J, with 12 bases between. Germline assignment: CDR1 SGHTA and CDR2 FQGNSA. In nucleotides, the CDR3 is TGTGCCAGCAGTTGGGACGTGAGCTCCTACAATGAGCAGTTCTTC. Translated: CASSWDVSSYNEQFF.

This clonotype was seen many times. This sequence joins TRBV4-3 and TRBJ2-7; possible D gene TRBD1, 6 bases. CDR1 and CDR2 from the germline V gene are LGHNA and YSLEER. This CDR3 comprises 15 residues. V gave up 3 bases and J gave up 6 bases, with 18 bases separating them. Here the CDR3 reads CASSHLTGGSSEQYF. CDR3 nucleotides: TGCGCCAGCAGCCACTTGACAGGAGGAAGTTCCGAGCAGTACTTC.

The table lists this clonotype with a few counts. CDR3 in DNA: TGTGCCAGCACCCCCTTAGCGGGAGTTAGCGAGACCCAGTACTTC. It specifies CASTPLAGVSETQYF. The chain joins TRBV7-9 to TRBJ2-5; 9 positions match TRBD2. This CDR3 is built from 15 residues. V lost 7 bases to trimming and J lost 5 bases; unmatched junction nucleotides: 11. Per the germline V gene, CDR1 is SEHNR and CDR2 is FQNEAQ (reference sequence).

This clonotype was seen at least ten times. This sequence joins TRBV28 and TRBJ1-3, with D maybe TRBD1 (5 bases). The CDR3 spans 17 residues. V lost 3 bases, J lost 5 bases, and 20 bases lay in between. Per the germline V gene, CDR1 is MDHEN and CDR2 is SYDVKM. CDR3 residues: CASSFPRAGRDRNTIYF. The CDR3 nucleotides are TGTGCCAGCAGTTTCCCCAGAGCAGGGCGGGATCGAAACACCATATATTTT.

This clonotype was picked up many times. V and J are TRBV28 and TRBJ2-1; TRBD2 is a possible D gene (7 bases). CDR1 MDHEN and CDR2 SYDVKM come from the germline V gene. V lost 8 bases and J lost 8, with 19 bases in between. The CDR3 spans 14 residues. The CDR3 reads CASGGGQLSDEQFF. CDR3 nucleotides: TGTGCCAGCGGCGGGGGCCAGCTTAGCGATGAGCAGTTCTTC.

This clonotype has at least ten counts. This chain connects TRBV11-2 to TRBJ2-2; D is possibly TRBD1 or TRBD2 (5 bases each). The CDR3 runs 14 residues. V lost 5 bases, J lost 6 bases, and 13 bases lay in between. CDR1 and CDR2 (germline): SGHAT, FQNNGV. Written as DNA, the CDR3 is TGTGCCAGCAGCCCCTGGGACGGGGCCGGGGAGCTGTTTTTT. This translates into CASSPWDGAGELFF.

The chain links TRBV30 to TRBJ1-1, with 9 bases aligning to TRBD1. This CDR3 has 13 residues. Germline V gene lookup returns CDR1 GTSNPN and CDR2 SVGIG (reference sequence). After removal of 5 bases from V and 4 bases from J, the junction contained 5 bases not matched to a gene. The CDR3 sequence is CAWGGQGTTEAFF. CDR3 sequence (DNA): TGTGCCTGGGGGGGACAGGGAACCACTGAAGCTTTCTTT.